This paragraph reports one T cell receptor (beta chain). V lost 5 bases, J lost 8 bases, and 19 bases lay in between. CDR1 is LGHNA, CDR2 YNFKEQ, per germline. The CDR3 runs 15 residues. This sample was included in a study of technical replicates of blood from a handful of donors. Here immunoSEQ multiplex PCR was the method, and the copy in TCRdb shows in-frame clones only, minus some. The sample includes fewer than 90,000 clones, approximately 97% seen only once; the top ten take approximately 0.2%. The clonotype was recovered from a human donor in good health. V is TRBV4-2 and J is TRBJ1-5, with D unresolved. The sample was T cells isolated from PBMCs. Written as DNA, the CDR3 is TGTGCCAGCAGCGAAGGGTATTCGGGGATCGAGCCCCAGCATTTT. Amino acid sequence: CASSEGYSGIEPQHF.